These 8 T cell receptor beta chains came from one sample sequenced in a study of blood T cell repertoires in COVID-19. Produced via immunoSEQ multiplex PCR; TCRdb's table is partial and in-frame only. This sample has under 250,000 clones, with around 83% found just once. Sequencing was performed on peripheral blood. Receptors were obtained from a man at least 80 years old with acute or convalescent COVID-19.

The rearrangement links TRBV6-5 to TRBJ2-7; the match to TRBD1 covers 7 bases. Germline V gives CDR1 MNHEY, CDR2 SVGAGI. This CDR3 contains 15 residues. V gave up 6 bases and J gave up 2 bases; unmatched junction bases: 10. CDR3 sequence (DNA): TGTGCCAGCAGCCCCGAGACAGGGCCCCCCTACGAGCAGTACTTC. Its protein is CASSPETGPPYEQYF.

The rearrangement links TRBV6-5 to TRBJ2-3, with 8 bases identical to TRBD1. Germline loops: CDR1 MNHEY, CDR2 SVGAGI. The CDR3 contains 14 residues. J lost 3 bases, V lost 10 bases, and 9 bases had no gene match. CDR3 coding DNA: TGTGCCACCAGAGACAGGGGAAGAACAGATACGCAGTATTTT. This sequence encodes CATRDRGRTDTQYF.

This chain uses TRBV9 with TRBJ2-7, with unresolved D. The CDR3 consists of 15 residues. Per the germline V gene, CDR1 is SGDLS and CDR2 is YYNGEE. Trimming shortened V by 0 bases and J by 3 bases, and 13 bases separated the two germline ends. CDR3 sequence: CASSVGWSPSYEQYF. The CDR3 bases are TGTGCCAGCAGCGTAGGTTGGTCGCCTAGCTACGAGCAGTACTTC. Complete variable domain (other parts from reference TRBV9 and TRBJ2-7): DSGVTQTPKHLITATGQRVTLRCSPRSGDLSVYWYQQSLDQGLQFLIQYYNGEERAKGNILERFSAQQFPDLHSELNLSSLELGDSALYFCASSVGWSPSYEQYFGPGTRLTVT.

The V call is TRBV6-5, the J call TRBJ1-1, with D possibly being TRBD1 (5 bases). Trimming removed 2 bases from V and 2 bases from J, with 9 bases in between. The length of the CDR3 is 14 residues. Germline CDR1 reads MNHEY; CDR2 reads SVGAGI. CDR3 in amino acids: CASSYDRINTEAFF. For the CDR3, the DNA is TGTGCCAGCAGTTACGACAGAATTAACACTGAAGCTTTCTTT.

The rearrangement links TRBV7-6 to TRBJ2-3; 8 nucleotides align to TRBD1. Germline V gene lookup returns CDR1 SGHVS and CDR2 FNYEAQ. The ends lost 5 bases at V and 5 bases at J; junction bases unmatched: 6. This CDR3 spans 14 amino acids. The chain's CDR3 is CASSPRGLGDTQYF. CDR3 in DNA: TGTGCCAGCAGCCCCAGGGGGCTGGGAGATACGCAGTATTTT.

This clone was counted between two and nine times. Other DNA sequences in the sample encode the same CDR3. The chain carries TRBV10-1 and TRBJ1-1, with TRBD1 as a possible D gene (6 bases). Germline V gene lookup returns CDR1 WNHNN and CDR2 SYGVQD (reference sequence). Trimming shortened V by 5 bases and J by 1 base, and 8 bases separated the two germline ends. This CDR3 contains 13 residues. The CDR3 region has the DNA TGCGCCAGCAGTTTGACAGGGAACACTGAAGCTTTCTTT. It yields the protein CASSLTGNTEAFF.

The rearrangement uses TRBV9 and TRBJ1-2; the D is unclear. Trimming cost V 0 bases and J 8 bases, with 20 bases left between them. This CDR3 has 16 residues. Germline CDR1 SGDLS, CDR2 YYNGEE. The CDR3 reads CASSVDGIRGFDGYTF. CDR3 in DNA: TGTGCCAGCAGCGTAGATGGGATCCGGGGTTTTGACGGCTACACCTTC.

CDR3 protein: CATSDGQFYGYTF. The CDR3, as DNA: TGTGCCACCAGTGATGGACAGTTCTATGGCTACACCTTC. The chain uses TRBV24-1 and TRBJ1-2; D may be TRBD1 (6 bases). CDR1 and CDR2 from the germline V gene are KGHDR and SFDVKD. There are 13 residues in the CDR3. Trimming left V 3 bases short and J 4 bases short, with 8 bases between.